Described below is a single TCR beta chain sequence and its context. As yet, its antigen is unknown. The table came from immunoSEQ multiplex PCR; TCRdb's copy has only in-frame clones and leaves some out. Among 70,000 to 80,000 clones listed, 80% to 90% were seen once. The sample comes from a study of T cell responses to AZD1222 COVID-19 vaccine. The V segment lost 4 bases and the J segment 2 bases; nucleotides outside the gene matches: 13. This CDR3 contains 18 residues. Germline loops: CDR1 SGHRS, CDR2 YFSETQ. General study results and limits: At 160-218 and 743-854, vaccine-associated CD4 TCRs were dominant, and they spanned spike. White British people made up most donors, females outnumbered males, and clonal diversity was possibly underestimated. Repertoire sampling happened only post peak T cell response.

Material: peripheral blood, obtained on day 0 of AZD1222 vaccination. This chain connects TRBV5-1 to TRBJ2-3; 10 bases are a match to TRBD1. The TCR was taken from an adult in good health. In DNA, the CDR3 is TGCGCCAGCAGCCCGGAGGGGACAGGGGAGTGGGACACAGATACGCAGTATTTT. Its protein is CASSPEGTGEWDTDTQYF.